The text below deals with one TCR beta chain. The sequenced cases were selected for having the highest brain T cell transcript signatures. These data originate in a study of brain T cells in children with intractable seizures. Profiling relied on immunoSEQ multiplex PCR, and the TCRdb table lists in-frame clones only, not all of them. The sample has some 2,500 clones, approximately 83% seen once. This clonotype was obtained from a boy under two years old with hemimegalencephaly and intractable seizures. This sample comprised resected brain tissue, obtained at surgery.

Here the CDR3 DNA reads TGTGCCAGCAGCTATTCGGGACTAGCGGGAGTGGGGGAGCTGTTTTTT. It translates to CASSYSGLAGVGELFF. The chain uses TRBV9 and TRBJ2-2; 14 bases map to TRBD2. Germline assignment: CDR1 SGDLS and CDR2 YYNGEE. V dropped 4 bases and J dropped 8; count of bases not matched to a gene: 7. This CDR3 region has 16 residues. The entire variable domain, with the rest obtained from reference TRBV9 and TRBJ2-2, is as follows: DSGVTQTPKHLITATGQRVTLRCSPRSGDLSVYWYQQSLDQGLQFLIQYYNGEERAKGNILERFSAQQFPDLHSELNLSSLELGDSALYFCASSYSGLAGVGELFFGEGSRLTVL.